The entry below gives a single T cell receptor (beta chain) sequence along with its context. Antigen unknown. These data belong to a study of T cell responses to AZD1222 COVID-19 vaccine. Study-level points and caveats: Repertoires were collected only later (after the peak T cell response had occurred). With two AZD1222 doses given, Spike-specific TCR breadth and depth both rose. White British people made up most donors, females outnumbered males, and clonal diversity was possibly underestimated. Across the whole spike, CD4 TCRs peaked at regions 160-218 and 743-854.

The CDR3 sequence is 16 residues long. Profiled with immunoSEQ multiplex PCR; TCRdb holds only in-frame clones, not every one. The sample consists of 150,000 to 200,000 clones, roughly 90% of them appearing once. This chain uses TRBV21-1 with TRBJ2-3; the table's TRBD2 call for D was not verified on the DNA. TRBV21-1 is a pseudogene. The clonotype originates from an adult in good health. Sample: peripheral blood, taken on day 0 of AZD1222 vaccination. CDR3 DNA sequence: TGTGCCAGCAGCAAACCAGCGGGGGGCATATCAGATACGCAGTATTTT. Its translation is CASSKPAGGISDTQYF.